A selection of T cell receptor beta chains follows, all from one sample in a study of blood T cells in healthy people across ages. TCRdb ran MiXCR on the 5' RACE reads and lists one entry per CDR3 protein. The sample includes some 1.4 million distinct CDR3 sequences, roughly 40% of them seen just once. The sequenced sample was blood. These receptors all stem from a woman aged 18-29 years in good health. CDR3s include the opening cysteine and the closing phenylalanine or tryptophan. The D gene is left open where the match is weak. Rows give clone size only sometimes, using once, few, many, or a class for an expanded clone.

V gene	clone size	J gene	CDR3 length	D gene	CDR3 protein	CDR3 DNA
TRBV20-1	once	TRBJ2-7	18	.	CSARDPLSEGLTEEEQYF	TGCAGTGCTAGAGATCCGCTCTCCGAGGGGCTAACCGAGGAGGAGCAGTACTTC
TRBV12-3/TRBV12-4	once	TRBJ2-3	13	.	CASSDPFGETQYF	TGTGCCAGCAGCGACCCCTTCGGAGAGACGCAGTATTTT
TRBV20-1	.	TRBJ2-3	14	.	CSARAPNPSDTQYF	TGCAGTGCTAGAGCTCCTAATCCATCTGATACGCAGTATTTT
TRBV5-1	.	TRBJ2-3	14	.	CATRAGLSTDTQYF	TGCGCCACCAGAGCGGGCCTGAGCACAGATACGCAGTATTTT
TRBV3-1	few	TRBJ2-1	17	TRBD2	CASRREPGLSSYNEQFF	TGTGCCAGCAGACGAGAGCCGGGACTAAGCTCCTACAATGAGCAGTTCTTC
TRBV12-3/TRBV12-4	.	TRBJ1-1	14	TRBD1	CASIRSGGAAEAFF	TGTGCCAGCATTCGGTCAGGGGGGGCCGCTGAAGCTTTCTTT
TRBV5-5	few	TRBJ2-7	12	.	CASTRFLREQYF	TGTGCCAGCACCCGATTCCTACGGGAGCAGTACTTC
TRBV5-1	few	TRBJ2-7	16	.	CASSLGSTGSYNEQYF	TGCGCCAGCAGCTTGGGTAGCACGGGGTCCTACAATGAGCAGTACTTC
TRBV10-3	.	TRBJ1-2	11	.	CAISDVAGYTF	TGTGCCATCAGTGACGTGGCGGGCTACACCTTC
TRBV6-5	few	TRBJ1-1	13	.	CATRPTGIAEAFF	TGTGCCACACGCCCTACAGGGATCGCTGAAGCTTTCTTT
TRBV3-1	.	TRBJ2-2	14	.	CASSQKRNTGELFF	TGTGCCAGCAGCCAAAAGCGTAACACCGGGGAGCTGTTTTTT
TRBV6-1	few	TRBJ1-5	11	.	CASMDAQPQHF	TGTGCCAGCATGGACGCCCAGCCCCAGCATTTT
TRBV3-1	.	TRBJ1-2	14	.	CASSQDEASYGYTF	TGTGCCAGCAGCCAAGATGAAGCAAGCTATGGCTACACCTTC
TRBV20-1	few	TRBJ2-3	14	.	CSAGRDSTTDTQYF	TGCAGTGCTGGCCGGGACTCCACCACAGATACGCAGTATTTT
TRBV20-1	few	TRBJ2-3	16	TRBD2	CSAGLADTASTDTQYF	TGCAGTGCAGGGCTAGCGGATACGGCTAGCACAGATACGCAGTATTTT
TRBV7-7	.	TRBJ2-2	16	TRBD2	CASSDSSGSNTGELFF	TGTGCCAGCAGCGACTCTAGCGGGAGTAACACCGGGGAGCTGTTTTTT
TRBV6-6	.	TRBJ1-3	16	.	CASSSKGGGSGNTIYF	TGTGCCAGCAGTTCCAAGGGGGGCGGCTCTGGAAACACCATATATTTT
TRBV4-1	.	TRBJ2-7	15	TRBD1	CASSQEEGAPYEQYF	TGCGCCAGCAGCCAGGAAGAGGGGGCCCCCTACGAGCAGTACTTC
TRBV29-1	few	TRBJ1-2	13	TRBD1	CSVGGGQNYGYTF	TGCAGCGTTGGTGGGGGACAGAACTATGGCTACACCTTC
TRBV11-2	.	TRBJ2-3	16	.	CASSTRTVSSTDTQYF	TGTGCCAGCAGCACCCGGACGGTTTCTAGCACAGATACGCAGTATTTT
TRBV5-1	.	TRBJ2-5	15	TRBD1	CVSSDRGTVQETQYF	TGCGTCAGCAGCGACAGGGGTACCGTCCAAGAGACCCAGTACTTC
TRBV6-2/TRBV6-3	.	TRBJ2-7	16	.	CASREGQNSPICEQYF	TGTGCCAGCAGGGAGGGACAGAACTCACCCATCTGCGAGCAGTACTTC
TRBV15	.	TRBJ2-7	12	TRBD2	CATRGDSYEQYF	TGTGCCACCCGGGGGGATTCCTACGAGCAGTACTTC
TRBV12-3/TRBV12-4	.	TRBJ1-1	15	.	CASSLRGHRETEAFF	TGTGCCAGCAGTTTAAGAGGGCATCGGGAGACTGAAGCTTTCTTT
TRBV7-8	few	TRBJ1-6	15	TRBD1	CASKGQGVLGSPLHF	TGTGCCAGCAAGGGACAGGGCGTTCTGGGTTCACCCCTCCACTTT
TRBV7-2	few	TRBJ2-5	15	TRBD2	CASSLRLAGWETQYF	TGTGCCAGCAGCTTACGGCTAGCGGGATGGGAGACCCAGTACTTC
TRBV24-1	.	TRBJ2-3	16	TRBD2	CATSGEVAGYTDTQYF	TGTGCCACCAGTGGTGAGGTAGCGGGGTACACAGATACGCAGTATTTT
TRBV7-2	.	TRBJ2-7	14	.	CASSLFQRPYEQYF	TGTGCCAGCAGCTTGTTCCAGCGACCCTACGAGCAGTACTTC
TRBV2	.	TRBJ2-7	12	.	CASIRGAYEQYF	TGTGCCAGCATTAGGGGGGCCTACGAGCAGTACTTC
TRBV4-1	few	TRBJ2-7	14	.	CASSPVLGAYEQYF	TGCGCCAGCAGCCCGGTACTCGGGGCCTACGAGCAGTACTTC
TRBV6-2/TRBV6-3	.	TRBJ2-7	17	TRBD1	CASSYSFRDSFSYEQYF	TGTGCCAGCAGTTACTCCTTTCGGGACAGCTTCTCCTACGAGCAGTACTTC
TRBV30	.	TRBJ2-7	14	TRBD1	CAWSGTGCSYEQYF	TGTGCCTGGAGTGGGACAGGGTGCTCCTACGAGCAGTACTTC
TRBV4-2	.	TRBJ2-1	17	TRBD2	CASSQDWVASGDNEQFF	TGTGCCAGCAGCCAAGATTGGGTGGCTAGCGGGGACAATGAGCAGTTCTTC
TRBV6-2/TRBV6-3	few	TRBJ1-4	16	.	CASSTPRTTTNEKLFF	TGTGCCAGCAGTACCCCCAGGACTACAACTAATGAAAAACTGTTTTTT
TRBV2	.	TRBJ1-5	12	TRBD1	CATGTGFEAQHF	TGTGCCACCGGGACAGGGTTTGAAGCCCAGCATTTT
TRBV6-2/TRBV6-3	.	TRBJ2-5	15	.	CASISARDSFTTQYF	TGTGCCAGTATTTCCGCGCGGGACTCCTTTACGACCCAGTACTTC
TRBV6-5	.	TRBJ2-7	14	.	CASSLETGNYKQYF	TGTGCCAGCAGTTTAGAAACAGGAAACTACAAGCAGTACTTC
TRBV29-1	few	TRBJ2-7	16	TRBD2	CSVVTSGGSSYNEQYF	TGCAGCGTTGTCACTAGCGGGGGAAGCTCCTACAATGAGCAGTACTTC
TRBV7-9	once	TRBJ2-2	19	TRBD2	CASSSITASGGANTGELFF	TGTGCCAGCAGCTCGATCACCGCTAGCGGGGGAGCGAACACCGGGGAGCTGTTTTTT
TRBV27	.	TRBJ2-1	19	.	CASSLLGSGEMGSYNEQFF	TGTGCCAGCAGTTTACTCGGGTCGGGAGAAATGGGCTCCTACAATGAGCAGTTCTTC
TRBV2	once	TRBJ2-1	16	TRBD2	CASRGFLAGGGNEQFF	TGTGCCAGCAGGGGATTTCTAGCGGGAGGGGGCAATGAGCAGTTCTTC
TRBV12-3/TRBV12-4	.	TRBJ2-7	15	.	CASRPSTQGGYEQYF	TGTGCCAGCCGACCCTCGACCCAGGGGGGCTACGAGCAGTACTTC